A single T cell receptor (beta chain) is shown here with its context. CDR1 and CDR2 from the germline V gene are WNHNN and SYGVQD (reference sequence). This CDR3 has 14 amino acids. V dropped 4 bases and J dropped 2 bases, with 12 bases sitting between them. Profiling relied on immunoSEQ multiplex PCR, and the TCRdb table lists in-frame clones only, not all of them. The table lists roughly 100,000 clones, approximately 90% of them singletons. This sample stems from a study of blood T cell repertoires in COVID-19. Sequenced input: peripheral blood. This clonotype originated in a man aged 45-65 years in a cohort sampled during active COVID-19. The V and J genes are TRBV10-1 and TRBJ2-7, with D unclear. The CDR3, as DNA: TGCGCCAGCAGTGGGCCATTGGTTACCTACGAGCAGTACTTC. Its translation: CASSGPLVTYEQYF.